These 20 T cell receptor beta chains were sequenced from one sample in a study of neurological immune-mediated disorders. TCRdb re-analysed the 5' RACE reads in MiXCR, keeping a single row per CDR3 protein. The sample contains approximately 30,000 distinct CDR3 sequences, 5.5% to 7% of which appear only once. Sequenced input: CD4+ T cells from blood. Receptors originate from a woman between 50 and 59 years old in good health.

This clonotype was recorded at least ten times. The genes are TRBV9 and TRBJ2-2; D not certain. The CDR3 is 14 amino acids. V lost 3 bases, J lost 0 bases, and 6 bases lay in between. Germline V CDR1 and CDR2: SGDLS, YYNGEE. The chain's CDR3 is CASSASTNTGELFF. The CDR3, as DNA: TGTGCCAGCAGCGCCTCCACGAACACCGGGGAGCTGTTTTTT.

This clonotype was picked up many times. CDR3 protein: CAISESPVEQFF. The CDR3 nucleotides are TGTGCCATCAGTGAGTCTCCGGTCGAGCAGTTCTTC. This chain uses TRBV10-3 with TRBJ2-1; D gene unclear. CDR1 ENHRY and CDR2 SYGVKD come from the germline V gene. The CDR3 is made up of 12 amino acids. V dropped 0 bases and J dropped 10 bases, with 7 bases sitting between them.

This clonotype has a count of ten or more. The V and J genes are TRBV12-3 or TRBV12-4 and TRBJ1-6; D unclear. Trimming took off 4 bases at V and 7 bases at J, with 8 bases between the two ends. CDR3 length: 13 amino acids. The CDR3 bases are TGTGCCAGCAGTTCAGGACCAAATTCACCCCTCCACTTT. Its translation: CASSSGPNSPLHF.

Many counts were recorded for this clonotype. The rearrangement joins TRBV20-1 to TRBJ2-1, with D possibly TRBD2 on 5 matching bases. This CDR3 region has 11 residues. V shed 3 bases and J shed 9 bases, with 9 bases lying between them. The V gene's germline CDR1 is DFQATT and CDR2 SNEGSKA (reference sequence). In nucleotides, the CDR3 is TGCAGTGCTAGGTCCGGGGTTGAGCAGTTCTTC. Residues: CSARSGVEQFF.

This clonotype was recorded many times. This chain links TRBV5-1 with TRBJ2-2, with 8 bases fitting TRBD1. This CDR3 has 18 residues. V was pared by 1 base and J by 4 bases, with 12 bases of the junction left unmatched. CDR1 is SGHRS and CDR2 is YFSETQ in the germline V gene. The CDR3 coding sequence is TGCGCCAGCAGCTTGATTGGGACCGGGACAGGTCGCACCGGGGAGCTGTTTTTT. As protein: CASSLIGTGTGRTGELFF. The full variable domain, rest sourced from reference TRBV5-1 and TRBJ2-2, is KAGVTQTPRYLIKTRGQQVTLSCSPISGHRSVSWYQQTPGQGLQFLFEYFSETQRNKGNFPGRFSGRQFSNSRSEMNVSTLELGDSALYLCASSLIGTGTGRTGELFFGEGSRLTVL.

At least ten counts were recorded for this clonotype. The chain employs TRBV5-1 and TRBJ2-7; 8 bases are a match to TRBD1. The ends lost 0 bases at V and 4 bases at J; junction bases unmatched: 9. The CDR3 spans 16 residues. Germline V gene sequence: CDR1 SGHRS, CDR2 YFSETQ. CDR3 coding DNA: TGCGCCAGCAGCTTGGCAGGGGGCCCAAGCACGTACGAGCAGTACTTC. Encoded protein: CASSLAGGPSTYEQYF.

Ten or more counts support this clonotype. This CDR3 reads CASTWDRANEKLFF. In nucleotides, the CDR3 is TGTGCCAGCACTTGGGACAGGGCAAATGAAAAACTGTTTTTT. This chain connects TRBV6-1 to TRBJ1-4; 9 bases align to TRBD1. CDR1 is MNHNS and CDR2 is SASEGT in the germline V gene. V shed 7 bases and J 5 bases; nucleotides not matched to a gene: 5. The CDR3 runs to 14 residues.

This clonotype was picked up many times. The rearrangement joins TRBV20-1 to TRBJ2-7, with D possibly TRBD1 on 6 matching bases. The CDR3 spans 13 residues. The germline V gene has CDR1 DFQATT and CDR2 SNEGSKA (reference sequence). The germline V and J ends were trimmed by 1 base and 8 bases, with 15 bases remaining between them. The CDR3 here is CSARVPGVWQQYF. The CDR3 DNA sequence: TGCAGTGCTAGAGTACCAGGGGTCTGGCAGCAGTACTTC.

This clonotype was picked up many times. The chain employs TRBV9 and TRBJ2-1, with TRBD2 matching over 9 bases. Per the germline V gene, CDR1 is SGDLS and CDR2 is YYNGEE. CDR3 length equals 15 residues. The V gene end was trimmed by 4 bases and the J gene end by 10 bases; junction bases not matched to a gene: 12. The CDR3 region has the DNA TGTGCCAGCAGCCCGGGGGCTAGCGGGATAGGCGAGCAGTTCTTC. Translation gives CASSPGASGIGEQFF.

The chain recombines TRBV10-2 with TRBJ2-7, with a possible D match to TRBD1 (5 bases). The germline gives CDR1 WSHSY, CDR2 SAAADI. V dropped 8 bases and J dropped 5 bases, with 10 bases sitting between them. This CDR3 is 11 amino acids long. The CDR3 nucleotides read TGCGCCAGCGCCCCAGGGAACGAGCAGTACTTC. As protein: CASAPGNEQYF.

The table lists this clonotype with many counts. The rearrangement uses TRBV20-1 and TRBJ1-1; D is ambiguous. The V end lost 4 bases, the J end lost 3 bases, and 6 bases lay between the germline ends. This CDR3 region has 11 residues. The germline CDR1 and CDR2 sequences are DFQATT and SNEGSKA (reference sequence). The CDR3, as DNA: TGCAGTGCTATCTTCTACACTGAAGCTTTCTTT. Residues: CSAIFYTEAFF.

The V gene is TRBV20-1, the J gene TRBJ2-1, with D perhaps matching TRBD2 (6 bases). The CDR3 spans 14 residues. Trimming shortened V by 4 bases and J by 10 bases, and 20 bases separated the two germline ends. The germline gives CDR1 DFQATT, CDR2 SNEGSKA (reference sequence). Here the CDR3 DNA reads TGCAGTGCTATGCGGGGTGCGAACACCGGGGAGCAGTTCTTC. As protein: CSAMRGANTGEQFF.

This clonotype was detected many times. The gene calls are TRBV27 and TRBJ1-2, with a possible D match to TRBD1 (5 bases). Trimming left V 7 bases short and J 1 base short, with 7 bases between. This CDR3 spans 12 amino acids. Germline CDR1 reads MNHEY; CDR2 reads SMNVEV (reference sequence). CDR3 coding DNA: TGTGCCAGCAAGGGGTTTAACTATGGCTACACCTTC. Amino acids: CASKGFNYGYTF.

The chain carries TRBV9 and TRBJ2-1; D may match TRBD1 or TRBD2 (5 bases each). This CDR3 comprises 14 residues. Germline V gene lookup returns CDR1 SGDLS and CDR2 YYNGEE. Trimming pared 7 bases from V and 4 bases from J, leaving 15 bases between. As DNA, the CDR3 is TGTGCCAGCGTAGGGTGGGGGAATTACAATGAGCAGTTCTTC. This sequence encodes CASVGWGNYNEQFF.

There are a few counts of this clonotype. The junction and the germline gene differ at one end; a read error may be behind it. The chain joins TRBV5-1 to TRBJ2-1; D remains ambiguous. Germline V gives CDR1 SGHRS, CDR2 YFSETQ. The CDR3 is made up of 13 amino acids. The CDR3 protein is CANSQVWGTEQFF. The CDR3 nucleotides are TGCGCCAACAGCCAAGTGTGGGGTACTGAGCAGTTCTTC.

This clonotype was recorded many times. This chain links TRBV7-8 with TRBJ1-1; D not certain. This CDR3 comprises 16 residues. Between the trimmed V and J ends, which lost 1 base and 2 bases, there was a span of 14 bases. Germline CDR1 is SGHVS and CDR2 is FQNEAQ. DNA for the CDR3: TGTGCCAGCAGCTTAGAAGCAGTACCGGCAAACACTGAAGCTTTCTTT. Translation: CASSLEAVPANTEAFF. Variable domain in full (rest from reference TRBV7-8 and TRBJ1-1): GAGVSQSPRYKVAKRGQDVALRCDPISGHVSLFWYQQALGQGPEFLTYFQNEAQLDKSGLPSDRFFAERPEGSVSTLKIQRTQQEDSAVYLCASSLEAVPANTEAFFGQGTRLTVV.

This clonotype was counted many times. The J gene is TRBJ2-7, the V gene TRBV7-2; D is possibly TRBD1 (5 bases). This CDR3 comprises 13 residues. The V and J ends lost 6 bases and 3 bases respectively, with 12 bases between them. Germline V gene lookup returns CDR1 SGHTA and CDR2 FQGNSA. The CDR3 is CASSTGSVYEQYF. The CDR3, as DNA: TGTGCCAGCAGTACAGGTTCCGTCTACGAGCAGTACTTC. The full variable domain, with the rest looked up from reference TRBV7-2 and TRBJ2-7, is GAGVSQSPSNKVTEKGKDVELRCDPISGHTALYWYRQSLGQGLEFLIYFQGNSAPDKSGLPSDRFSAERTGGSVSTLTIQRTQQEDSAVYLCASSTGSVYEQYFGPGTRLTVT.

There are many counts of this clonotype. The chain recombines TRBV6-1 with TRBJ1-5; maybe TRBD1 (6 bases). Per germline, CDR1 MNHNS and CDR2 SASEGT. The ends were cut back, 6 bases at V and 2 bases at J, with 14 bases in the middle. This CDR3 has 15 residues. DNA of the CDR3: TGTGCCAGCAGAGCCCTAGGGGGAGGCAATCAGCCCCAGCATTTT. This codes for CASRALGGGNQPQHF.

This clonotype has more than one count but fewer than ten. The chain employs TRBV20-1 and TRBJ2-7; no clear D gene. CDR1 DFQATT and CDR2 SNEGSKA come from the germline V gene (reference sequence). The V end was cut by 3 bases, the J end by 4 bases, with 13 bases between. This CDR3 spans 13 amino acids. The CDR3 is CSARATAVYEQYF. CDR3 bases: TGCAGTGCTAGGGCCACCGCGGTGTACGAGCAGTACTTC.

The table lists this clonotype with many counts. V is TRBV20-1 and J is TRBJ1-2; D not resolved. Germline CDR1 reads DFQATT; CDR2 reads SNEGSKA (reference sequence). This CDR3 contains 13 residues. The V gene lost 3 bases and the J gene lost 1 base, with 9 bases spanning the gap. The CDR3 DNA is TGCAGTGCTAGCGACGGTTATAACTATGGCTACACCTTC. This encodes CSASDGYNYGYTF.